These 25 T cell receptor beta chains were sequenced from one sample in a study of T cells after yellow fever vaccination. TCRdb redid the calling of the 5' RACE reads with MiXCR, one entry per CDR3 protein. The table includes under 550,000 distinct CDR3 sequences, 20% to 25% detected once. Sequences were derived from PBMCs, sampled less than 25 days after the first yellow fever vaccination. These TCRs come from a man aged 18 to 29 who received the YFV17D yellow fever vaccine.

With respect to this clonotype: Given a much more abundant clone one base away, this may be a read error. In DNA form, the CDR3 reads TGCGCCAGCAGCTTGGATGGGACAGGGTACAATGAGCAGTTCTTC. Protein product: CASSLDGTGYNEQFF. The gene calls are TRBV5-1 and TRBJ2-1; 9 nucleotides align to TRBD1. Germline V gives CDR1 SGHRS, CDR2 YFSETQ. With 0 bases clipped from V and 4 bases from J, the junction kept 2 bases outside the gene matches. This CDR3 region has 15 residues.

This clonotype was counted between two and nine times. The chain combines TRBV11-2 with TRBJ1-2; D might be TRBD1 (5 bases). V dropped 4 bases and J dropped 0 bases, with 21 bases sitting between them. Germline CDR1 and CDR2: SGHAT and FQNNGV. The CDR3 is 18 residues long. The CDR3 sequence is CASSSLRGSRGANYGYTF. CDR3 DNA sequence: TGTGCCAGCAGCTCCCTTCGGGGCTCGAGGGGAGCTAACTATGGCTACACCTTC. Variable domain in full (rest from reference TRBV11-2 and TRBJ1-2): EAGVAQSPRYKIIEKRQSVAFWCNPISGHATLYWYQQILGQGPKLLIQFQNNGVVDDSQLPKDRFSAERLKGVDSTLKIQPAKLEDSAVYLCASSSLRGSRGANYGYTFGSGTRLTVV.

CDR3 protein: CATSIRPDTQYF. Written as DNA, the CDR3 is TGTGCCACCAGCATTAGGCCAGATACGCAGTATTTT. This rearrangement joins TRBV15 to TRBJ2-3, with unresolved D. V was shortened by 4 bases and J by 4 bases, with 6 bases between the two germline ends. CDR3 size: 12 residues. The germline CDR1 and CDR2 sequences are LNHNV and YYDKDF (reference sequence).

In this sample, this clonotype turned up a few times. CDR3 region: CASTSGGRETQYF. CDR3 nucleotides: TGTGCCAGCACCTCCGGGGGTCGGGAGACCCAGTACTTC. V usage is TRBV2 and J usage is TRBJ2-5, with TRBD2 as a possible D gene (6 bases). CDR1 and CDR2 from the germline V gene are SNHLY and FYNNEI. V shed 7 bases and J shed 5 bases, with 14 bases lying between them. The CDR3 totals 13 residues.

This clonotype was counted between two and nine times. The gene calls are TRBV6-5 and TRBJ2-1; a possible D gene is TRBD1 (5 bases). Trimming shortened V by 2 bases and J by 2 bases, and 10 bases separated the two germline ends. There are 15 residues in the CDR3. Germline values: CDR1 MNHEY, CDR2 SVGAGI. The chain's CDR3 is CASSYADTAYNEQFF. DNA for the CDR3: TGTGCCAGCAGTTACGCGGACACTGCCTACAATGAGCAGTTCTTC.

This clonotype occurred a few times. The chain employs TRBV10-3 and TRBJ1-5; a weak D match, TRBD1 (6 bases). The germline V and J ends were trimmed by 0 bases and 7 bases, with 10 bases remaining between them. CDR1 is ENHRY and CDR2 is SYGVKD in the germline V gene. The length of the CDR3 is 14 residues. The CDR3 DNA sequence: TGTGCCATCAGTGAGTCGGGGGCTCGACAGCCCCAGCATTTT. Translated, it gives CAISESGARQPQHF.

V usage is TRBV4-3 and J usage is TRBJ2-1; 8 bases match TRBD2. Germline V CDR1 and CDR2: LGHNA, YSLEER. Trimming cost V 0 bases and J 2 bases; bases outside gene matches: 6. The CDR3 runs to 17 residues. The CDR3 DNA sequence: TGCGCCAGCAGCCAAGATCTGGTAGCGGGGCCCTACAATGAGCAGTTCTTC. This encodes CASSQDLVAGPYNEQFF.

V usage is TRBV5-1 and J usage is TRBJ2-3; 8 nucleotides agree with TRBD1. The V segment lost 5 bases and the J segment 5 bases; nucleotides outside the gene matches: 10. The length of the CDR3 is 15 residues. Germline V gene data show CDR1 as SGHRS and CDR2 as YFSETQ. For the CDR3, the DNA is TGCGCCAGCAGTTTTGTGGACAGGGTGGAAGATACGCAGTATTTT. Residues: CASSFVDRVEDTQYF. The full variable domain, rest sourced from reference TRBV5-1 and TRBJ2-3, is KAGVTQTPRYLIKTRGQQVTLSCSPISGHRSVSWYQQTPGQGLQFLFEYFSETQRNKGNFPGRFSGRQFSNSRSEMNVSTLELGDSALYLCASSFVDRVEDTQYFGPGTRLTVL.

Many counts were recorded for this clonotype. The V gene is TRBV5-4, the J gene TRBJ2-3; a possible D gene is TRBD2 (6 bases). The V end lost 5 bases, the J end lost 2 bases, and 9 bases lay between the germline ends. CDR3 length equals 13 residues. From germline, CDR1 is SGHNT and CDR2 YYREEE (reference sequence). The CDR3 here is CASSPDYTDTQYF. Here the CDR3 DNA reads TGTGCCAGCAGTCCGGACTACACAGATACGCAGTATTTT.

The chain links TRBV5-8 to TRBJ2-6; perhaps TRBD1 as D (5 bases). V dropped 3 bases and J dropped 0 bases, with 13 bases sitting between them. This CDR3 has 17 amino acids. Germline V lookup: CDR1 SGHTS, CDR2 YDEGEE. The CDR3 bases are TGTGCCAGCAGCTGGGGCTCAGGAAACTCTGGGGCCAACGTCCTGACTTTC. Protein product: CASSWGSGNSGANVLTF.

This clonotype has more than one count but fewer than ten. V and J are TRBV12-3 or TRBV12-4 and TRBJ2-3, with D possibly being TRBD2 (6 bases). This CDR3 is 14 amino acids long. The V gene lost 7 bases and the J gene lost 8 bases, with 19 bases spanning the gap. Written as DNA, the CDR3 is TGTGCCAGCATCTCCGGGACTCCGCCCGGTACGCAGTATTTT. Its protein is CASISGTPPGTQYF.

The chain uses TRBV5-1 and TRBJ2-1; weak D call: TRBD2 (5 bases). Germline CDR1 reads SGHRS; CDR2 reads YFSETQ. Deletions cut 2 bases from V and 2 bases from J, with 11 bases between. This CDR3 has 15 amino acids. The CDR3 is CASSFGDVTYNEQFF. The CDR3 coding sequence is TGCGCCAGCAGCTTCGGGGATGTGACCTACAATGAGCAGTTCTTC.

This clonotype was found many times. The chain couples TRBV29-1 to TRBJ1-5; 8 bases are shared with TRBD1. The CDR3 covers 14 residues. The junction had 7 bases not matched to a gene; V was cut back by 2 bases and J by 7 bases. Per the germline V gene, CDR1 is SQVTM and CDR2 is ANQGSEA. The CDR3 nucleotides read TGCAGCGTTGAAACCCAGGGGGCTGGGCAGCCCCAGCATTTT. Amino acids: CSVETQGAGQPQHF.

The chain joins TRBV4-1 to TRBJ1-6, with 7 bases matching TRBD1. V lost 4 bases to trimming and J lost 11 bases; unmatched junction nucleotides: 11. The CDR3 has 15 amino acids. The germline V gene encodes CDR1 MGHRA and CDR2 YSYEKL. CDR3 residues: CASSPLPTGLTPLHF. CDR3 nucleotides: TGCGCCAGCAGCCCGCTCCCGACAGGGTTGACACCCCTCCACTTT.

This clonotype appeared a few times. V and J are TRBV7-7 and TRBJ2-7, with a tentative D call TRBD1 (5 bases). Germline lookup yields CDR1 SSHAT and CDR2 FNYEAQ (reference sequence). There are 16 residues in the CDR3. The CDR3 nucleotides are TGTGCTAGCAGCTACGCCAGGGAAGTATCCTTCTACGAGCAGTACGTC. The encoded protein is CASSYAREVSFYEQYV.

This clonotype was seen a handful of times. The chain is built from TRBV11-2 and TRBJ2-3; 9 nucleotides line up with TRBD1. The germline V gene has CDR1 SGHAT and CDR2 FQNNGV. This CDR3 is 15 amino acids long. V lost 1 base, J lost 9 bases, and 8 bases stayed unmatched. In DNA, the CDR3 is TGTGCCAGCAGCTTAGGAAGTGGACAGGGGAAGACGCAGTATTTT. Its translation is CASSLGSGQGKTQYF. Combining the CDR3 with reference TRBV11-2 and TRBJ2-3 gives the whole variable domain EAGVAQSPRYKIIEKRQSVAFWCNPISGHATLYWYQQILGQGPKLLIQFQNNGVVDDSQLPKDRFSAERLKGVDSTLKIQPAKLEDSAVYLCASSLGSGQGKTQYFGPGTRLTVL.

The V call is TRBV6-1, the J call TRBJ2-2; perhaps D is TRBD1 or TRBD2 (6 bases each). The CDR3 runs 14 residues. Between the trimmed V and J ends, which lost 2 bases and 7 bases, there was a span of 11 bases. Germline V gene data show CDR1 as MNHNS and CDR2 as SASEGT. The DNA of the CDR3 is TGTGCCAGCAGTGAATGGGGGGCCGACGGGGAGCTGTTTTTT. This translates into CASSEWGADGELFF.

This clonotype was seen ten or more times. This chain joins TRBV5-1 and TRBJ2-3, with D possibly TRBD2 on 7 matching bases. This CDR3 spans 13 amino acids. V lost 3 bases to trimming and J lost 4 bases, with 9 bases between them. CDR1 is SGHRS and CDR2 is YFSETQ in the germline V gene. The CDR3, as DNA: TGCGCCAGCAGCTGGGAGGGGGCAGATACGCAGTATTTT. The encoded protein is CASSWEGADTQYF.

This CDR3 is CASSPPERAAWYF. CDR3 DNA: TGTGCCAGCAGTCCGCCCGAGAGGGCCGCGTGGTACTTC. The gene calls are TRBV12-3 or TRBV12-4 and TRBJ2-7, with a weak D call TRBD2 (5 bases). Trimming removed 5 bases at V and 12 bases at J, with 20 bases between. The CDR3 runs to 13 residues.

The table lists this clonotype with a few counts. This rearrangement joins TRBV25-1 to TRBJ2-7, with 8 bases aligning to TRBD1. J lost 3 bases, V lost 3 bases, and 1 base had no gene match. Germline CDR1 and CDR2: MGHDK and SYGVNS. The CDR3 sequence is 13 residues long. The CDR3 DNA reads as TGTGCCAGCAGTGACAGGGGGCGCTACGAGCAGTACTTC. Protein product: CASSDRGRYEQYF.

This clonotype was recorded a few times. The chain is built from TRBV20-1 and TRBJ2-7; perhaps D is TRBD1 or TRBD2 (5 bases each). CDR1 DFQATT and CDR2 SNEGSKA come from the germline V gene (reference sequence). V was clipped by 3 bases and J by 2 bases, with 11 bases between them. This CDR3 is built from 13 residues. The chain's CDR3 is CSARMGDPYEQYV. The CDR3 DNA is TGCAGTGCTAGGATGGGGGATCCCTACGAGCAGTACGTC.

The gene calls are TRBV12-3 or TRBV12-4 and TRBJ1-2; 10 nucleotides agree with TRBD1. V was clipped by 7 bases and J by 2 bases; unmatched bases: 10. The length of the CDR3 is 16 residues. The CDR3 DNA reads TGTGCCAGCACCTTGATCGAGACAGGGGGCAACTATGGCTACACCTTC. It is translated as CASTLIETGGNYGYTF.

The chain couples TRBV27 to TRBJ2-3, with D perhaps matching TRBD2 (6 bases). Trimming shortened V by 10 bases and J by 5 bases, and 19 bases separated the two germline ends. This CDR3 comprises 14 residues. Germline V gives CDR1 MNHEY, CDR2 SMNVEV (reference sequence). The CDR3 DNA follows: TGTGCCACCGCACCCTGGCCCGGGGGAGATACGCAGTATTTT. Translated, it gives CATAPWPGGDTQYF.

This clonotype has just a few counts. The chain recombines TRBV5-1 with TRBJ1-5, with TRBD1 matching over 8 bases. V shed 4 bases and J 4 bases; nucleotides not matched to a gene: 4. The CDR3 spans 14 residues. Germline loops: CDR1 SGHRS, CDR2 YFSETQ. DNA of the CDR3: TGCGCCAGCAGCCAGGGGGCCCCAAATCAGCCCCAGCATTTT. Translation gives CASSQGAPNQPQHF.

A few counts support this clonotype. The chain carries TRBV20-1 and TRBJ2-2, with TRBD1 matching over 7 bases. V lost 3 bases to trimming and J lost 8 bases; unmatched junction nucleotides: 9. Germline V lookup: CDR1 DFQATT, CDR2 SNEGSKA (reference sequence). The CDR3 has 14 amino acids. CDR3: CSASSTGNVGELFF. The CDR3 bases are TGCAGTGCTAGTTCGACAGGGAACGTAGGGGAGCTGTTTTTT.